One sample yielded the 18 T cell receptor beta chains listed below, sequenced in a study of blood T cell repertoires in COVID-19. Using immunoSEQ multiplex PCR, the repertoire was profiled, and TCRdb retains in-frame clones only, with some absent. Of hundreds of thousands of clones listed, 80% are singletons. What was sequenced was PBMCs or T cells enriched from blood (not recorded which). These receptors originate from a man aged 30 to 39 with acute COVID-19.

The chain combines TRBV6-5 with TRBJ2-2, with 10 bases identical to TRBD2. The ends lost 7 bases at V and 7 bases at J; junction bases unmatched: 9. In germline, CDR1 is MNHEY, CDR2 SVGAGI. This CDR3 comprises 15 residues. In DNA, the CDR3 is TGTGCCAGCAAAGAAAGCGGGGGGGCAATCGGGGAGCTGTTTTTT. Residues: CASKESGGAIGELFF.

The V gene is TRBV2, the J gene TRBJ1-2; D remains ambiguous. The CDR3 contains 14 residues. V lost 3 bases to trimming and J lost 1 base, with 9 bases between them. Germline CDR1 and CDR2: SNHLY and FYNNEI. CDR3 sequence: CASSDPDSNYGYTF. CDR3 nucleotides: TGTGCCAGCAGTGATCCTGATAGTAACTATGGCTACACCTTC.

Worth noting for this clone: Within the sample, other DNA sequences also encode this same CDR3. V is TRBV11-2 and J is TRBJ2-5, with 9 nucleotides matching TRBD1. CDR1 SGHAT and CDR2 FQNNGV come from the germline V gene. The CDR3 loop spans 14 amino acids. V was clipped by 5 bases and J by 4 bases; unmatched bases: 5. CDR3 sequence (DNA): TGTGCCAGCAGCCCTACAGGGGGCCGAGAGACCCAGTACTTC. As protein: CASSPTGGRETQYF.

The V call is TRBV10-3, the J call TRBJ2-1; 14 nucleotides align to TRBD2. CDR3 size: 15 residues. After removal of 4 bases from V and 8 bases from J, the junction contained 4 bases not matched to a gene. The germline V gene has CDR1 ENHRY and CDR2 SYGVKD. DNA of the CDR3: TGTGCCATCAGTGGAGGGGGACTAGCGGGGGATGAGCAGTTCTTC. This gives the protein CAISGGGLAGDEQFF.

This chain uses TRBV9 with TRBJ1-4; D unresolved. The CDR3 sequence is 13 residues long. Germline CDR1 and CDR2: SGDLS and YYNGEE. Trimming left V 4 bases short and J 8 bases short, with 12 bases between. The CDR3: CASSIRTGEKLFF. The CDR3 DNA follows: TGTGCCAGCAGCATTCGGACGGGAGAAAAACTGTTTTTT.

This chain joins TRBV10-1 and TRBJ2-5; 7 bases align to TRBD2. Germline V lookup: CDR1 WNHNN, CDR2 SYGVQD (reference sequence). Trimming took 4 bases from V and 4 from J; bases not matched to a gene: 15. The CDR3 spans 17 residues. The CDR3 loop reads CASSASGASGVGETQYF. In nucleotides, the CDR3 is TGCGCCAGCAGTGCGTCCGGGGCCAGCGGGGTGGGAGAGACCCAGTACTTC.

The V gene is TRBV4-1, the J gene TRBJ2-7; 13 bases align to TRBD2. V was pared by 0 bases and J by 7 bases, with 12 bases of the junction left unmatched. Looked up from germline, CDR1 is MGHRA and CDR2 is YSYEKL. CDR3 length equals 18 residues. The CDR3 loop is CASSQDGLAGALSGEQYF. CDR3 sequence (DNA): TGCGCCAGCAGCCAAGATGGACTAGCGGGGGCCCTCTCGGGGGAGCAGTACTTC.

The chain has TRBV2 and TRBJ2-1; 9 bases are a match to TRBD2. Germline assignment: CDR1 SNHLY and CDR2 FYNNEI. The ends lost 6 bases at V and 2 bases at J; junction bases unmatched: 8. The CDR3 has 16 amino acids. The CDR3 region has the DNA TGTGCCAGCAGGTCACCGCTAGCGGGGACCTACAATGAGCAGTTCTTC. Its translation: CASRSPLAGTYNEQFF.

For the CDR3, the DNA is TGTGCCACCAGTCCAGCCCCGGGACAGCGAGACAATGAGCAGTTCTTC. This codes for CATSPAPGQRDNEQFF. The gene calls are TRBV24-1 and TRBJ2-1; TRBD1 aligns across 7 bases. Losses at the gene ends were 6 bases for V and 5 bases for J; bases not matched to a gene: 12. Germline V gives CDR1 KGHDR, CDR2 SFDVKD. This CDR3 has 16 amino acids.

The chain couples TRBV9 to TRBJ2-2; the match to TRBD2 covers 8 bases. The CDR3 covers 16 residues. Germline V gene data show CDR1 as SGDLS and CDR2 as YYNGEE. After removal of 0 bases from V and 0 bases from J, the junction contained 1 base not matched to a gene. The CDR3 spells CASSVGGGTNTGELFF. CDR3 bases: TGTGCCAGCAGCGTAGGCGGGGGGACGAACACCGGGGAGCTGTTTTTT.

This clone has more than one count but fewer than ten. V is TRBV28 and J is TRBJ1-2, with D perhaps TRBD1 (5 bases). CDR3 size: 13 residues. Germline assignment: CDR1 MDHEN and CDR2 SYDVKM. Deletions cut 4 bases from V and 5 bases from J, with 11 bases between. CDR3 nucleotide sequence: TGTGCCAGCAGTTCCCAGCGGGGGTATGGCTACACCTTC. It translates to CASSSQRGYGYTF.

The chain recombines TRBV6-2 or TRBV6-3 with TRBJ2-1; 8 bases align to TRBD2. The V and J ends lost 6 bases and 7 bases, in that order; junction bases with no gene match: 17. This CDR3 has 17 amino acids. Looked up from germline, CDR1 is MNHEY and CDR2 is SVGEGT. CDR3 DNA: TGTGCCAGCAGCCCTCATTCACCCGGGGGGGGGCCAAATGAGCAGTTCTTC. Residues: CASSPHSPGGGPNEQFF.

V is TRBV5-1 and J is TRBJ1-5, with TRBD1 matching over 9 bases. CDR1 and CDR2 from the germline V gene are SGHRS and YFSETQ. With 4 bases clipped from V and 6 bases from J, the junction kept 5 bases outside the gene matches. The CDR3 runs 14 residues. CDR3 amino acids: CASSTQGAGQPQHF. Here the CDR3 DNA reads TGCGCCAGCAGCACACAGGGGGCCGGTCAGCCCCAGCATTTT. The whole variable domain, remainder taken from reference TRBV5-1 and TRBJ1-5, is KAGVTQTPRYLIKTRGQQVTLSCSPISGHRSVSWYQQTPGQGLQFLFEYFSETQRNKGNFPGRFSGRQFSNSRSEMNVSTLELGDSALYLCASSTQGAGQPQHFGDGTRLSIL.

The sample holds one count of this clone. The chain combines TRBV5-1 with TRBJ1-4, with 9 bases identical to TRBD1. Germline V gives CDR1 SGHRS, CDR2 YFSETQ. The CDR3 length is 17 residues. Unmatched junction bases numbered 10, after V lost 7 bases and J lost 0 bases. The CDR3 region is CASAPGTGSATNEKLFF. CDR3 coding DNA: TGCGCCAGCGCCCCCGGGACAGGGTCTGCAACTAATGAAAAACTGTTTTTT.

The chain employs TRBV5-4 and TRBJ2-3; 9 bases map to TRBD1. Unmatched junction bases numbered 6, after V lost 5 bases and J lost 2 bases. The CDR3 consists of 15 residues. The germline CDR1 and CDR2 sequences are SGHNT and YYREEE (reference sequence). CDR3 sequence: CASRPGQGPTDTQYF. The CDR3 DNA reads as TGTGCCAGCAGACCCGGACAGGGGCCCACAGATACGCAGTATTTT.

There are a few counts of this clone. The chain is built from TRBV29-1 and TRBJ1-2; 7 nucleotides match TRBD1. The CDR3 covers 12 residues. Looked up from germline, CDR1 is SQVTM and CDR2 is ANQGSEA. V shed 2 bases, J shed 13 bases, and the junction held 10 bases outside the gene matches. The CDR3 nucleotides are TGCAGCGTTGAATTTCAAGGGGGCGCGGGCACCTTC. Its protein product is CSVEFQGGAGTF.

The sample holds many counts of this clone. V is TRBV5-1 and J is TRBJ1-2; the D gene is possibly TRBD1 (5 bases). The CDR3 length is 14 residues. Deletions cut 7 bases from V and 6 bases from J, with 19 bases between. Per germline, CDR1 SGHRS and CDR2 YFSETQ. Written as DNA, the CDR3 is TGCGCCAGCTTGCTAGAGCCAGGGAATAATGGCTACACCTTC. This gives the protein CASLLEPGNNGYTF.

The chain employs TRBV9 and TRBJ1-2; TRBD1 agrees at 7 bases. J gave up 6 bases and V 4 bases, and 18 bases lay outside the gene matches. CDR1 and CDR2 from the germline V gene are SGDLS and YYNGEE. The CDR3 extends over 17 amino acids. The DNA for the CDR3 is TGTGCCAGCAGCCCGGGGGCAGGGGGAAGCATTTTCGATGGCTACACCTTC. Protein: CASSPGAGGSIFDGYTF.